This T cell receptor (beta chain) derives from a study of T cells in Graves' hyperthyroidism and ophthalmopathy. Study background: The initial diagnosis was the point when peripheral blood was collected, ahead of any treatment.

The study's findings and limits: Most clonotypes that expanded in the thyroid above 0.001 also showed up in blood.

Germline values: CDR1 LNHDA, CDR2 SQIVND (reference sequence). The V and J ends lost 1 base and 4 bases, in that order; junction bases with no gene match: 5. This CDR3 is 18 amino acids long. Of note for this clonotype: Its antigen is as yet unknown.

Diagnosis rested on symptoms, serum thyroxine and TRAb, thyroid ultrasound, and orbital computed tomography. Fresh peripheral blood, about 10 ml of it, supplied the PBMCs. What was amplified from RNA transcripts were TCR beta CDR3 regions. A first-round RT-PCR of the TCR CDR3 used the HTBI primer set. Using its own MiXCR run on the multiplex PCR reads, TCRdb lists one record per CDR3 protein. This sample yields around 600,000 distinct CDR3 sequences, of which approximately 15% are seen a single time; about 7% belongs to the top ten. J is TRBJ2-6 and V is TRBV19; TRBD1 agrees at 12 bases. Source material: blood. This sequence originates from a woman younger than 30 with Graves' ophthalmopathy. The DNA for the CDR3 is TGTGCCAGTAGTATAGCCGGGACAGGGGGCGCCGGGGCCAACGTCCTGACTTTC. Translating it yields CASSIAGTGGAGANVLTF. Full variable domain (rest looked up from reference TRBV19 and TRBJ2-6): DGGITQSPKYLFRKEGQNVTLSCEQNLNHDAMYWYRQDPGQGLRLIYYSQIVNDFQKGDIAEGYSVSREKKESFPLTVTSAQKNPTAFYLCASSIAGTGGAGANVLTFGAGSRLTVL.